The clone carrying this T cell receptor beta chain has a single count. TCRdb keeps only in-frame clones here, not all; method: immunoSEQ multiplex PCR. The repertoire holds over 130,000 clones, with around 80% as singletons. This specimen comes from a study of cytotoxic CD8 clonotypes in ibrutinib-treated CLL. Study context: Researchers reported ten to twelve relapsed/refractory and about 14 treatment-naive patients, roughly 17 of them IGHV unmutated. Median treatment time before response sampling was eleven to twelve months, range 6 to 36.

Germline CDR1 is SNHLY and CDR2 is FYNNEI. This CDR3 is 15 amino acids long. The ends were cut back, 3 bases at V and 5 bases at J, with 17 bases in the middle. The chain has TRBV2 and TRBJ2-7; D gene unclear. The sequences come from PBMCs, collected after 36 months of ibrutinib treatment. The source of this sequence is a human donor with chronic lymphocytic leukemia. DNA of the CDR3: TGTGCCAGCAGTGATCGGTACGAGGCATCGGACGAGCAGTACTTC. It yields the protein CASSDRYEASDEQYF.